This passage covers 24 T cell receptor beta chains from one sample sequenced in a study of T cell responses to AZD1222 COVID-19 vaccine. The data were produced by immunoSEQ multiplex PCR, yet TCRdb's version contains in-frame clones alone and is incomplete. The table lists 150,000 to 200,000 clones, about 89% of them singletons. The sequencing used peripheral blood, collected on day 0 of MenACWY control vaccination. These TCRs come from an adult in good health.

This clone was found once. This CDR3 reads CASSLEGRGTGELFF. The DNA of the CDR3 is TGTGCCAGCAGTTTGGAGGGCCGGGGGACCGGGGAGCTGTTTTTT. The rearrangement uses TRBV6-5 and TRBJ2-2; possible D gene TRBD2, 6 bases. Germline values: CDR1 MNHEY, CDR2 SVGAGI. Trimming stripped 4 bases from V and 5 bases from J, with 14 bases between. The CDR3 runs to 15 residues.

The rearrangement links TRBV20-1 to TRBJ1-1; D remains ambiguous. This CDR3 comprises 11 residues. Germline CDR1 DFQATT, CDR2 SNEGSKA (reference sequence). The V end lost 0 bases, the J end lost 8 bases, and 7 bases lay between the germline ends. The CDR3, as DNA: TGCAGTGCTAGAGAGGGTGGAGAAGCTTTCTTT. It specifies CSAREGGEAFF.

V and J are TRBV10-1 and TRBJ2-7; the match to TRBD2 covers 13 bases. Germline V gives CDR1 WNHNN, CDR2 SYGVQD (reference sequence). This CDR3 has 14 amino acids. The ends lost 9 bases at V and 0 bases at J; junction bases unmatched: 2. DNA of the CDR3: TGCGCCAGGGGGACTAGCGGGGACTCCTACGAGCAGTACTTC. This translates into CARGTSGDSYEQYF.

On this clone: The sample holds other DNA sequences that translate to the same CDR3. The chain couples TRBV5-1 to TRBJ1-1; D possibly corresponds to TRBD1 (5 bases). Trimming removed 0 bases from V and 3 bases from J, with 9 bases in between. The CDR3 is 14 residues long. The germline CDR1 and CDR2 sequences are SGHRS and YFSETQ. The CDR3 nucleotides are TGCGCCAGCAGCTTGGATGGGGGAGACACTGAAGCTTTCTTT. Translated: CASSLDGGDTEAFF.

Here the CDR3 DNA reads TGTGCCAGCAGTAACGGAGGGCCGAACACTGAAGCTTTCTTT. It specifies CASSNGGPNTEAFF. V is TRBV27 and J is TRBJ1-1; unclear D gene. The V gene's germline CDR1 is MNHEY and CDR2 SMNVEV (reference sequence). The V and J ends lost 5 bases and 1 base respectively, with 11 bases between them. The CDR3 totals 14 residues.

The CDR3 nucleotides read TGTGCCACCAGTGACCCGGGACACCGTGACTATGGCTACACCTTC. Residues: CATSDPGHRDYGYTF. V is TRBV24-1 and J is TRBJ1-2; D perhaps matches TRBD1 (6 bases). This CDR3 contains 15 residues. V lost 4 bases, J lost 3 bases, and 14 bases lay in between. Germline CDR1 reads KGHDR; CDR2 reads SFDVKD.

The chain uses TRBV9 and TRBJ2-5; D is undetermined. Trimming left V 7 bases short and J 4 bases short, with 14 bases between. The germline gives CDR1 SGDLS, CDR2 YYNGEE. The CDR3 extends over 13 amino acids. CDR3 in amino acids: CASSFSGPETQYF. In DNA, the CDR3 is TGTGCCAGCTCCTTTTCGGGCCCAGAGACCCAGTACTTC. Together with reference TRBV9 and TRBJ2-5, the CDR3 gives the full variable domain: DSGVTQTPKHLITATGQRVTLRCSPRSGDLSVYWYQQSLDQGLQFLIQYYNGEERAKGNILERFSAQQFPDLHSELNLSSLELGDSALYFCASSFSGPETQYFGPGTRLLVL.

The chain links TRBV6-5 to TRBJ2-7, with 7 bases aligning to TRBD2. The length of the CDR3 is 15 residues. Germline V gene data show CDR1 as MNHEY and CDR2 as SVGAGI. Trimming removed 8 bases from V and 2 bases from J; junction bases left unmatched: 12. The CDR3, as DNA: TGTGCCAGCTCCCCCTCGGCTAGCGGTCCCTACGAGCAGTACTTC. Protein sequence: CASSPSASGPYEQYF.

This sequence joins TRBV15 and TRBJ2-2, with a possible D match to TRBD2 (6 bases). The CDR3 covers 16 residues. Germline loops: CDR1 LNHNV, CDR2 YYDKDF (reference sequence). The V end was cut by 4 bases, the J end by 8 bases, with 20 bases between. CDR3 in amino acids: CATSIVRDLSPGELFF. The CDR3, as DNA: TGTGCCACCAGCATTGTCCGGGACTTGTCGCCGGGGGAGCTGTTTTTT.

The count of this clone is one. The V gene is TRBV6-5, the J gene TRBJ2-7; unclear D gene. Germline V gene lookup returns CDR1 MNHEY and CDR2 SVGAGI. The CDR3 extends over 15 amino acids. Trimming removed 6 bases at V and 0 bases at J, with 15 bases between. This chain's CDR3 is CASSPTPTISYEQYF. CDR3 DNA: TGTGCCAGCAGCCCCACTCCGACAATCTCCTACGAGCAGTACTTC.

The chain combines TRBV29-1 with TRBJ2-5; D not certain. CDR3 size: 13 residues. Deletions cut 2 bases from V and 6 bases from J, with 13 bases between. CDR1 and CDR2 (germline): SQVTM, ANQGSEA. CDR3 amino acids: CSVETAALKTQYF. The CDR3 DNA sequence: TGCAGCGTTGAAACCGCCGCCCTGAAGACCCAGTACTTC.

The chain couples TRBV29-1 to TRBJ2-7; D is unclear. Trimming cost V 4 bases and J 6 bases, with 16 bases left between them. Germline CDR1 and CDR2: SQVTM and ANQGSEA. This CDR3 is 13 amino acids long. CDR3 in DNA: TGCAGCGTTGCGTTAGAATTTGGTTCCGAGCAGTACTTC. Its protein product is CSVALEFGSEQYF.

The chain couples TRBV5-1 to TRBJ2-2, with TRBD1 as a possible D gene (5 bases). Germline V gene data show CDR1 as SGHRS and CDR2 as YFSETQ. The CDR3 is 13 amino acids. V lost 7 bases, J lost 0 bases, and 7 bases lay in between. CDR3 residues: CASADTNTGELFF. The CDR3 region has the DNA TGCGCCAGCGCGGACACGAACACCGGGGAGCTGTTTTTT.

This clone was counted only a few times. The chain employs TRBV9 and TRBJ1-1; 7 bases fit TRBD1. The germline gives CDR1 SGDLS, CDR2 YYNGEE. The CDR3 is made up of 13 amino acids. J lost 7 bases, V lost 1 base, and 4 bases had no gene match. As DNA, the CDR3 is TGTGCCAGCAGCGTAACAGGGGACAGTGAAGCTTTCTTT. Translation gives CASSVTGDSEAFF.

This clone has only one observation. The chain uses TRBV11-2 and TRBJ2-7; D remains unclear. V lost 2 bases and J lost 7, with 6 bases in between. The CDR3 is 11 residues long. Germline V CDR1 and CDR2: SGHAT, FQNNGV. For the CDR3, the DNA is TGTGCCAGCAGCTTATATCTGGAGCAGTACTTC. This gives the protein CASSLYLEQYF.

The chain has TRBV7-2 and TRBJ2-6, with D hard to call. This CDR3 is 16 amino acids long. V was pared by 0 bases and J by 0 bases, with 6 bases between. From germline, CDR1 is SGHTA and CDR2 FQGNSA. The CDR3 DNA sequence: TGTGCCAGCAGCTTAGCGCGTCGCTCTGGGGCCAACGTCCTGACTTTC. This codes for CASSLARRSGANVLTF.

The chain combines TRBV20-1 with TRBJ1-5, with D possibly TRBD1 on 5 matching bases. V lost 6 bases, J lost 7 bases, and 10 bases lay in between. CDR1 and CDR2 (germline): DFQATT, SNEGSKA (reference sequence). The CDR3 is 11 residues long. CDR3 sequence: CSARGEQPQHF. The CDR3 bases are TGCAGTGCCCGGGGGGAGCAGCCCCAGCATTTT.

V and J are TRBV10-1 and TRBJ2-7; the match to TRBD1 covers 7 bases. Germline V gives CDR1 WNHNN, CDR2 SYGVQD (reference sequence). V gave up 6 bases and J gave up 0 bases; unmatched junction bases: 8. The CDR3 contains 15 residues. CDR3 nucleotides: TGCGCCAGCAGGGAACAGACAGGGAGCTCCTACGAGCAGTACTTC. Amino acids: CASREQTGSSYEQYF.

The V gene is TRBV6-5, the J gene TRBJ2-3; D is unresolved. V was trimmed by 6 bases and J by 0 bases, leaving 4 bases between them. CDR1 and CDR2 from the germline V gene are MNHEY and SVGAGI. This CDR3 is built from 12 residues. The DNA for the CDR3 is TGTGCCAGCAGCGGGAGCACAGATACGCAGTATTTT. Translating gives CASSGSTDTQYF.

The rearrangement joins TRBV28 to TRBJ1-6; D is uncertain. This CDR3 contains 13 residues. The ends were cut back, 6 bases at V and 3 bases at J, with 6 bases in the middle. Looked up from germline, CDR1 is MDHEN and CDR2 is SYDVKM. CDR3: CASRADYNSPLHF. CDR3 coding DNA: TGTGCCAGCAGGGCCGACTATAATTCACCCCTCCACTTT.

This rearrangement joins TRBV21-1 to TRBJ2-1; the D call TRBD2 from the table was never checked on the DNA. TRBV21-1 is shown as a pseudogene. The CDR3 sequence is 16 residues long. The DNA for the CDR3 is TGTGCCAGCAGCCAGAGGGTAGCGGGATCCTACAATGAGCAGTTCTTC. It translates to CASSQRVAGSYNEQFF.

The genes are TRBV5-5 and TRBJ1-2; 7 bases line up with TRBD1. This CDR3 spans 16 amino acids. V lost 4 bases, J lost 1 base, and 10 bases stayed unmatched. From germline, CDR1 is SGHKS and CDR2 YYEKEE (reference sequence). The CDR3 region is CASSIKTGIDNYGYTF. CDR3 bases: TGTGCCAGCAGCATTAAGACAGGGATCGATAACTATGGCTACACCTTC.

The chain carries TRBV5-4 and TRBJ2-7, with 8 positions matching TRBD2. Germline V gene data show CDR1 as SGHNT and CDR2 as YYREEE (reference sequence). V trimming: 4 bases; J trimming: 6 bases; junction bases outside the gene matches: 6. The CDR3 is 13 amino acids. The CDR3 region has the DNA TGTGCCAGCAGCCCCGGCGGGGGGCTCGAGCAGTACTTC. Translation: CASSPGGGLEQYF.

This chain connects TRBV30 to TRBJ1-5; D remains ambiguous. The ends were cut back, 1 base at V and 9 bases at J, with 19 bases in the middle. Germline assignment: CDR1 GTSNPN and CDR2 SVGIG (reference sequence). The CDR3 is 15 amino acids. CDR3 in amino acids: CAWSEPRALAWPQHF. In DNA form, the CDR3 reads TGTGCCTGGAGTGAGCCGAGGGCCTTGGCGTGGCCCCAGCATTTT.